The TCR beta chain under discussion was sequenced for a study of Ad26.COV2.S vaccination and SARS-CoV-2 variants. On the study more broadly: Ad26.COV2.S given intramuscularly, once or twice 56 days apart. General study points: TCR breadth and depth analyses may have underestimated total T cell responses.

Turning to this clone: No antigen is known for it.

Method: immunoSEQ multiplex PCR; TCRdb's copy keeps in-frame clones and lacks some. The repertoire holds some 350,000 clones, with almost 90% as singletons. With 6 bases removed from V and 10 bases from J, the gap between germline ends came to 15 bases. Germline assignment: CDR1 SQVTM and CDR2 ANQGSEA. The CDR3 spans 11 residues. Noted treatment: some 19 received Ad26.COV2.S at low or high dose, single or two shots; 5 received placebo; per-sample allocation not given. Collection of the samples took place on day 63 after the first injection of vaccine or placebo. This adult donor, from Boston, was 18-55 years old.

The source of this sequence is a person between 18 and 60 years old who received the Ad26.COV2.S COVID-19 vaccine or a placebo. The chain combines TRBV29-1 with TRBJ1-1; possible D gene TRBD1, 6 bases. This specimen consisted of peripheral blood, obtained in a trial of Ad26.COV2.S vaccine versus placebo. As DNA, the CDR3 is TGCAGCGTAGAACAGGGTATTGGAGCTTTCTTT. Its protein is CSVEQGIGAFF.